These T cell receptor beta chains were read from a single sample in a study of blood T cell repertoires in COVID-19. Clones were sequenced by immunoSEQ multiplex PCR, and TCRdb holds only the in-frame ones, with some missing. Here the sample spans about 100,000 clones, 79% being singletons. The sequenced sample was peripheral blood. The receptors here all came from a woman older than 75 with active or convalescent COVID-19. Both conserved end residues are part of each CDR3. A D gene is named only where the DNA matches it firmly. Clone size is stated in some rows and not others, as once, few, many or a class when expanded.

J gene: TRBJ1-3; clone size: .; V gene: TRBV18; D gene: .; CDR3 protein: CASSQDYSGNTIYF; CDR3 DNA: TGTGCCAGCTCACAGGACTACTCTGGAAACACCATATATTTT
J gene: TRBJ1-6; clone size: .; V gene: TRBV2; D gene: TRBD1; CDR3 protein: CASSVDRVQSPLHF; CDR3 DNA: TGTGCCAGCAGCGTCGACAGGGTACAGTCACCCCTCCACTTT
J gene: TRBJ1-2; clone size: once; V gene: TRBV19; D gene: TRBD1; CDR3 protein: CASSRDRVNYGYTF; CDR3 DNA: TGTGCCAGTAGTAGGGACAGAGTCAACTATGGCTACACCTTC
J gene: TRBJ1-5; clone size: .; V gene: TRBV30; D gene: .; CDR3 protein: CAWSAGGPNQPQHF; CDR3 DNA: TGTGCCTGGAGCGCCGGGGGGCCAAATCAGCCCCAGCATTTT
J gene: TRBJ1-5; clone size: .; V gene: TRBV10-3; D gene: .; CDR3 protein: CASQAGYRQPQHF; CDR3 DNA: TGTGCCTCCCAGGCCGGGTACAGGCAGCCCCAGCATTTT
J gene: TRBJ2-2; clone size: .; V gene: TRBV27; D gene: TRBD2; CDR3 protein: CASSLTSGGGELFF; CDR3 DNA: TGTGCCAGCAGTCTAACTAGCGGAGGCGGGGAGCTGTTTTTT
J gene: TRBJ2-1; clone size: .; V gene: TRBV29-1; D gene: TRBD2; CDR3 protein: CSVSLSGGLYNEQFF; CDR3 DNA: TGCAGCGTTTCACTAAGCGGGGGACTGTACAATGAGCAGTTCTTC
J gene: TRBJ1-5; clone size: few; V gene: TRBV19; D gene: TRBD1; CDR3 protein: CASSPGQGALGNQPQHF; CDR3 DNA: TGTGCCAGTAGCCCCGGACAGGGGGCATTGGGAAATCAGCCCCAGCATTTT
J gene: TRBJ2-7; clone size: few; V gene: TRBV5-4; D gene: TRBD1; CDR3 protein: CASSEQGQGAGEQYF; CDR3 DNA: TGTGCCAGCAGCGAACAAGGACAGGGGGCAGGGGAGCAGTACTTC
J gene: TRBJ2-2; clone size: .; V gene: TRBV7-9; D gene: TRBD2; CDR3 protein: CASRPAGDTGELFF; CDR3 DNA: TGTGCCAGCAGGCCCGCGGGGGACACCGGGGAGCTGTTTTTT
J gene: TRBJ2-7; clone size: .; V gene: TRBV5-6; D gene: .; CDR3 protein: CASSAGLGHYEQYF; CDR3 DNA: TGTGCCAGCAGCGCGGGACTGGGCCACTACGAGCAGTACTTC
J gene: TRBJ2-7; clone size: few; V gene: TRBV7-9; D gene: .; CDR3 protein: CASSLVQGLTYEQYF; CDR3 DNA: TGTGCCAGCAGCTTAGTACAGGGCCTCACCTACGAGCAGTACTTC
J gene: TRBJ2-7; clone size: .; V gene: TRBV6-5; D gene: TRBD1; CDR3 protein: CASIRGTGWNEQYF; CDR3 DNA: TGTGCCAGCATCCGCGGGACAGGGTGGAACGAGCAGTACTTC
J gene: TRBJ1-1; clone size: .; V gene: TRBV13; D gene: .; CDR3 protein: CASSPLNRDAGAEAFF; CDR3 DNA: TGTGCCAGCAGCCCTCTTAACAGGGACGCTGGGGCTGAAGCTTTCTTT
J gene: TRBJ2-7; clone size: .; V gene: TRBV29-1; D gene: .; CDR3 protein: CSVDLGGAQGEQYF; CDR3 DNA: TGCAGCGTTGATCTGGGGGGGGCGCAAGGAGAGCAGTACTTC
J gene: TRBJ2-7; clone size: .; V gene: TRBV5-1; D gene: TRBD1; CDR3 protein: CASSFDREGTYEQYF; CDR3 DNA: TGCGCCAGCAGCTTCGACAGGGAAGGAACCTACGAGCAGTACTTC
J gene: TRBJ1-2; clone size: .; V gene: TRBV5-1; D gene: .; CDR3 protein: CASSLQASFVDGYTF; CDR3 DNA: TGTGCCAGCAGCTTGCAAGCATCGTTTGTTGATGGCTACACCTTC